Listed below are T cell receptor beta chains from one sample, sequenced in a study of radiotherapy plus CTLA-4 blockade in lung cancer. The protocol was immunoSEQ multiplex PCR, while the TCRdb copy is restricted to in-frame clones and leaves out a portion. The sample lists more than 90,000 clones, roughly 80% seen once, with 25% in the top ten. The sample consisted of peripheral blood, taken from a patient treated with radiotherapy plus ipilimumab. These receptors were taken from a human donor with non-small cell lung cancer that progressed on radiotherapy plus ipilimumab. Each CDR3 is given with its conserved first and last residue. A D gene is named only where the DNA matches it firmly. Expanded clones are given a class, and other clones once, few, many or no size at all.

V gene: TRBV6-1; D gene: .; clone size: .; J gene: TRBJ2-5; CDR3 protein: CASSEARAGQETQYF; CDR3 DNA: TGTGCCAGCAGTGAAGCCCGGGCAGGCCAAGAGACCCAGTACTTC
V gene: TRBV5-1; D gene: .; clone size: .; J gene: TRBJ2-1; CDR3 protein: CASRKLAGPLDEQFF; CDR3 DNA: TGCGCCAGCAGGAAACTAGCAGGGCCCCTCGATGAGCAGTTCTTC
V gene: TRBV9; D gene: .; clone size: .; J gene: TRBJ2-6; CDR3 protein: CASSLRQGPTGANVLTF; CDR3 DNA: TGTGCCAGCAGCCTACGACAAGGACCTACTGGGGCCAACGTCCTGACTTTC
V gene: TRBV4-1; D gene: TRBD2; clone size: .; J gene: TRBJ2-1; CDR3 protein: CASSQEQRESNEQFF; CDR3 DNA: TGCGCCAGCAGCCAAGAGCAGCGGGAGAGCAATGAGCAGTTCTTC
V gene: TRBV28; D gene: .; clone size: .; J gene: TRBJ2-2; CDR3 protein: CASRPRGHTGELFF; CDR3 DNA: TGTGCCAGCAGGCCCCGAGGACACACCGGGGAGCTGTTTTTT
V gene: TRBV7-3; D gene: .; clone size: .; J gene: TRBJ2-3; CDR3 protein: CASSPEGFASSTDTQYF; CDR3 DNA: TGTGCCAGCAGCCCAGAAGGTTTTGCGTCTAGCACAGATACGCAGTATTTT
V gene: TRBV5-1; D gene: .; clone size: .; J gene: TRBJ2-1; CDR3 protein: CASSLGQTSDEQFF; CDR3 DNA: TGCGCCAGCAGCTTAGGACAGACTTCAGATGAGCAGTTCTTC
V gene: TRBV5-1; D gene: .; clone size: .; J gene: TRBJ2-3; CDR3 protein: CATQADTSTDTQYF; CDR3 DNA: TGCGCCACACAGGCCGATACTAGCACAGATACGCAGTATTTT
V gene: TRBV7-8; D gene: .; clone size: .; J gene: TRBJ2-3; CDR3 protein: CASSAFGLADTQYF; CDR3 DNA: TGTGCCAGCAGCGCTTTCGGCCTAGCGGATACGCAGTATTTT
V gene: TRBV6-5; D gene: .; clone size: .; J gene: TRBJ2-3; CDR3 protein: CASSYRAVSTDTQYF; CDR3 DNA: TGTGCCAGCAGTTACAGGGCAGTAAGCACAGATACGCAGTATTTT
V gene: TRBV29-1; D gene: .; clone size: .; J gene: TRBJ2-6; CDR3 protein: CSVEIRPGANVLTF; CDR3 DNA: TGCAGCGTTGAAATCCGACCTGGGGCCAACGTCCTGACTTTC
V gene: TRBV7-6; D gene: .; clone size: few; J gene: TRBJ2-5; CDR3 protein: CASSLAGSRGQETQYF; CDR3 DNA: TGTGCCAGCAGCTTAGCGGGGTCCCGCGGACAAGAGACCCAGTACTTC
V gene: TRBV28; D gene: .; clone size: few; J gene: TRBJ1-4; CDR3 protein: CASASAGTSDEKLFF; CDR3 DNA: TGTGCCAGCGCCTCAGCCGGGACATCCGATGAAAAACTGTTTTTT
V gene: TRBV4-2; D gene: .; clone size: .; J gene: TRBJ2-1; CDR3 protein: CASSQDKSGVGNEQFF; CDR3 DNA: TGTGCCAGCAGCCAAGATAAGTCGGGAGTGGGCAATGAGCAGTTCTTC
V gene: TRBV4-1; D gene: .; clone size: .; J gene: TRBJ1-4; CDR3 protein: CASSQEYATTNEKLFF; CDR3 DNA: TGCGCCAGCAGCCAAGAGTATGCCACAACTAATGAAAAACTGTTTTTT
V gene: TRBV14; D gene: .; clone size: .; J gene: TRBJ1-2; CDR3 protein: CASSQVPGSGYTF; CDR3 DNA: TGTGCCAGCAGCCAAGTGCCGGGAAGCGGCTACACCTTC
V gene: TRBV19; D gene: TRBD2; clone size: .; J gene: TRBJ2-1; CDR3 protein: CASSPGRTSGRASYNEQFF; CDR3 DNA: TGTGCCAGTAGCCCGGGACGGACTAGCGGGAGGGCCTCCTACAATGAGCAGTTCTTC
V gene: TRBV6-1; D gene: .; clone size: .; J gene: TRBJ2-5; CDR3 protein: CASSEGSGVQETQYF; CDR3 DNA: TGTGCCAGCAGTGAAGGATCCGGGGTGCAAGAGACCCAGTACTTC
V gene: TRBV28; D gene: .; clone size: .; J gene: TRBJ1-2; CDR3 protein: CASSLIAGVSDYGYTF; CDR3 DNA: TGTGCCAGCAGTTTAATAGCGGGGGTTTCGGACTATGGCTACACCTTC
V gene: TRBV2; D gene: .; clone size: .; J gene: TRBJ1-1; CDR3 protein: CASSDRKNTEAFF; CDR3 DNA: TGTGCCAGCAGTGACAGAAAGAACACTGAAGCTTTCTTT
V gene: TRBV6-1; D gene: TRBD1; clone size: .; J gene: TRBJ1-4; CDR3 protein: CASSGTGGRPKLFF; CDR3 DNA: TGTGCCAGCAGTGGGACAGGGGGGCGGCCAAAACTGTTTTTT
V gene: TRBV5-4; D gene: TRBD2; clone size: .; J gene: TRBJ2-1; CDR3 protein: CASSTRTSASNEQFF; CDR3 DNA: TGTGCCAGCAGCACGCGGACTAGCGCCTCAAATGAGCAGTTCTTC
V gene: TRBV5-4; D gene: .; clone size: .; J gene: TRBJ1-2; CDR3 protein: CASSLSSGGAYYGYTF; CDR3 DNA: TGTGCCAGCAGCTTGTCGTCGGGGGGCGCCTACTATGGCTACACCTTC
V gene: TRBV2; D gene: .; clone size: .; J gene: TRBJ2-5; CDR3 protein: CASSVRLGREREETQYF; CDR3 DNA: TGTGCCAGCAGTGTACGTTTGGGTAGGGAAAGGGAGGAGACCCAGTACTTC
V gene: TRBV5-1; D gene: .; clone size: .; J gene: TRBJ2-3; CDR3 protein: CASSFEDTRPTDTQYF; CDR3 DNA: TGCGCCAGCAGCTTTGAAGATACTAGACCCACAGATACGCAGTATTTT
V gene: TRBV5-1; D gene: .; clone size: .; J gene: TRBJ2-2; CDR3 protein: CASTPGPNTGELFF; CDR3 DNA: TGCGCCAGCACCCCGGGTCCGAACACCGGGGAGCTGTTTTTT
V gene: TRBV6-5; D gene: TRBD1; clone size: .; J gene: TRBJ1-2; CDR3 protein: CASTRPGGYGYTF; CDR3 DNA: TGTGCCAGCACCCGCCCAGGGGGATATGGCTACACCTTC
V gene: TRBV5-1; D gene: .; clone size: .; J gene: TRBJ2-1; CDR3 protein: CASSLDSPEDEQFF; CDR3 DNA: TGCGCCAGCAGCTTGGACAGCCCAGAGGATGAGCAGTTCTTC
V gene: TRBV30; D gene: .; clone size: .; J gene: TRBJ1-1; CDR3 protein: CAWSWGGGSGEAFF; CDR3 DNA: TGTGCCTGGAGTTGGGGGGGAGGGAGCGGTGAAGCTTTCTTT
V gene: TRBV5-1; D gene: .; clone size: .; J gene: TRBJ2-1; CDR3 protein: CASSLAVNRDNEQFF; CDR3 DNA: TGCGCCAGCAGCTTGGCGGTTAACAGAGACAATGAGCAGTTCTTC
V gene: TRBV6-1; D gene: .; clone size: .; J gene: TRBJ1-5; CDR3 protein: CASSERAGHSNQPQHF; CDR3 DNA: TGTGCCAGCAGTGAACGGGCCGGACATAGCAATCAGCCCCAGCATTTT
V gene: TRBV10-1; D gene: .; clone size: .; J gene: TRBJ2-1; CDR3 protein: CASSDKAASSYNEQFF; CDR3 DNA: TGCGCCAGCAGTGACAAAGCGGCAAGCTCCTACAATGAGCAGTTCTTC
V gene: TRBV18; D gene: .; clone size: .; J gene: TRBJ1-2; CDR3 protein: CASSPQSSGYGYTF; CDR3 DNA: TGTGCCAGCTCCCCGCAGAGTTCAGGCTATGGCTACACCTTC
V gene: TRBV5-6; D gene: .; clone size: .; J gene: TRBJ1-4; CDR3 protein: CASSLGRTVEKLFF; CDR3 DNA: TGTGCCAGCAGCTTGGGCAGGACGGTAGAAAAACTGTTTTTT
V gene: TRBV7-2; D gene: .; clone size: .; J gene: TRBJ2-2; CDR3 protein: CASSLVGAAGLFF; CDR3 DNA: TGTGCCAGCAGCTTAGTTGGGGCCGCGGGGCTGTTTTTT
V gene: TRBV19; D gene: TRBD1; clone size: .; J gene: TRBJ1-1; CDR3 protein: CASSTSGQFEAFF; CDR3 DNA: TGTGCCAGTAGTACCTCGGGACAGTTTGAAGCTTTCTTT
V gene: TRBV13; D gene: .; clone size: few; J gene: TRBJ2-1; CDR3 protein: CASSLGGYNEQFF; CDR3 DNA: TGTGCCAGCAGCTTAGGCGGTTACAATGAGCAGTTCTTC
V gene: TRBV14; D gene: TRBD1; clone size: .; J gene: TRBJ1-2; CDR3 protein: CASSQGQGYGYTF; CDR3 DNA: TGTGCCAGCAGCCAAGGACAGGGCTATGGCTACACCTTC
V gene: TRBV9; D gene: .; clone size: once; J gene: TRBJ2-3; CDR3 protein: CASSVSSDTQYF; CDR3 DNA: TGTGCCAGCAGCGTTTCCTCAGATACGCAGTATTTT
V gene: TRBV28; D gene: TRBD1; clone size: .; J gene: TRBJ2-7; CDR3 protein: CASSSGQSYEQYF; CDR3 DNA: TGTGCCAGCAGTTCGGGACAGAGCTACGAGCAGTACTTC
V gene: TRBV30; D gene: .; clone size: .; J gene: TRBJ1-2; CDR3 protein: CAWSPHPGRGAHYGYTF; CDR3 DNA: TGTGCCTGGAGTCCACACCCCGGAAGGGGCGCCCACTATGGCTACACCTTC
V gene: TRBV27; D gene: .; clone size: .; J gene: TRBJ2-4; CDR3 protein: CASSLVWAPGLAKNIQYF; CDR3 DNA: TGTGCCAGCAGTTTGGTTTGGGCCCCCGGGCTAGCCAAAAACATTCAGTACTTC
V gene: TRBV30; D gene: TRBD1; clone size: .; J gene: TRBJ2-5; CDR3 protein: CAWRATGGAFETQYF; CDR3 DNA: TGTGCCTGGAGAGCGACAGGGGGCGCGTTTGAGACCCAGTACTTC
V gene: TRBV29-1; D gene: .; clone size: few; J gene: TRBJ2-1; CDR3 protein: CSVKEFSYNEQFF; CDR3 DNA: TGCAGCGTTAAGGAGTTCTCCTACAATGAGCAGTTCTTC
V gene: TRBV28; D gene: TRBD1; clone size: .; J gene: TRBJ1-5; CDR3 protein: CASRASGTGGRGQPQHF; CDR3 DNA: TGTGCCAGCAGGGCTTCCGGGACAGGGGGCAGGGGTCAGCCCCAGCATTTT
V gene: TRBV9; D gene: TRBD1; clone size: .; J gene: TRBJ2-1; CDR3 protein: CASTSGQGNNEQFF; CDR3 DNA: TGTGCCAGCACCTCGGGACAGGGGAACAATGAGCAGTTCTTC
V gene: TRBV9; D gene: TRBD1; clone size: .; J gene: TRBJ2-1; CDR3 protein: CASSLLQGAGNEQFF; CDR3 DNA: TGTGCCAGCAGCCTCCTTCAGGGGGCTGGAAATGAGCAGTTCTTC
V gene: TRBV27; D gene: .; clone size: .; J gene: TRBJ2-6; CDR3 protein: CASSLISRSSGANVLTF; CDR3 DNA: TGTGCCAGCAGTTTAATCTCTCGTTCTTCTGGGGCCAACGTCCTGACTTTC
V gene: TRBV5-1; D gene: .; clone size: .; J gene: TRBJ2-7; CDR3 protein: CASSFSGGPTYEQYF; CDR3 DNA: TGCGCCAGCAGCTTTTCGGGGGGCCCTACCTACGAGCAGTACTTC
V gene: TRBV6-1; D gene: .; clone size: .; J gene: TRBJ2-1; CDR3 protein: CASSETQGSYNNEQFF; CDR3 DNA: TGTGCCAGCAGTGAAACACAGGGTTCGTATAACAATGAGCAGTTCTTC
V gene: TRBV19; D gene: TRBD2; clone size: .; J gene: TRBJ2-1; CDR3 protein: CASSVAAGGIYEQFF; CDR3 DNA: TGTGCCAGTAGTGTGGCTGCGGGAGGGATTTATGAGCAGTTCTTC
V gene: TRBV7-9; D gene: .; clone size: .; J gene: TRBJ2-7; CDR3 protein: CASSPTSAHEQYF; CDR3 DNA: TGTGCCAGCAGCCCCACTTCTGCCCACGAGCAGTACTTC
V gene: TRBV18; D gene: .; clone size: .; J gene: TRBJ2-7; CDR3 protein: CASSQGPYEQYF; CDR3 DNA: TGTGCCAGCTCACAGGGTCCCTACGAGCAGTACTTC
V gene: TRBV6-5; D gene: TRBD1; clone size: .; J gene: TRBJ2-7; CDR3 protein: CASSYYDRGEQYF; CDR3 DNA: TGTGCCAGCAGTTACTACGACAGGGGAGAGCAGTACTTC
V gene: TRBV19; D gene: .; clone size: .; J gene: TRBJ1-1; CDR3 protein: CATSRDTEAFF; CDR3 DNA: TGTGCCACTTCAAGGGACACTGAAGCTTTCTTT